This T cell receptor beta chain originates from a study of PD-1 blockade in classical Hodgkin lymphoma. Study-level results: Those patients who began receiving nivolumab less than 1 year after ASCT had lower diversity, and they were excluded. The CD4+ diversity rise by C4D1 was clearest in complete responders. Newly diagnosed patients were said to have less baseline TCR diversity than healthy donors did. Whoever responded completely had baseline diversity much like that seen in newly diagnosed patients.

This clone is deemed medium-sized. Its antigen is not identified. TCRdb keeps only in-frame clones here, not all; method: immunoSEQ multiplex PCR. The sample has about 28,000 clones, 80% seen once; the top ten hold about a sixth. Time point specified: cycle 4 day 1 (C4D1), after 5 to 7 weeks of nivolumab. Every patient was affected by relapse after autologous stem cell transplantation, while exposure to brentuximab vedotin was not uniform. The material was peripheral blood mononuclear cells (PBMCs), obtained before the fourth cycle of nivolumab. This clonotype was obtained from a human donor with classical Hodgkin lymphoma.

The DNA for the CDR3 is TGTGCCAGCAGGGCGGACCCCTTCGAGCAGTACTTC. Its protein is CASRADPFEQYF. The chain carries TRBV6-1 and TRBJ2-7; D is undetermined. The CDR3 is 12 amino acids. Germline-derived CDR1 and CDR2 are MNHNS and SASEGT. Trimming shortened V by 6 bases and J by 6 bases, and 12 bases separated the two germline ends.